This T cell receptor beta chain was captured by sequencing in a study of cytomegalovirus exposure and HLA in healthy donors. This CDR3 is 16 amino acids long. Germline assignment: CDR1 MDHEN and CDR2 SYDVKM. J lost 2 bases, V lost 4 bases, and 9 bases had no gene match. Study findings and constraints: Accurate HLA-A and HLA-B prediction from TCR beta sequences was reported for most subjects.

A remark on this clone: Its target is unknown.

In the PCR, 60 Vbeta and 13 Jbeta primers were used. Using immunoSEQ multiplex PCR, the repertoire was profiled, and TCRdb retains in-frame clones only, with some absent. The table lists over 120,000 clones, about 80% of them singletons. This sequence was found in a woman aged 55-75 years in good health and CMV-seropositive. The chain couples TRBV28 to TRBJ2-7, with 9 bases lining up with TRBD1. The sample was PBMCs. The CDR3 bases are TGTGCCAGCAGTTCGTGGACAGGGGCCGGAGCCTACGAGCAGTACTTC. It is translated as CASSSWTGAGAYEQYF.